This T cell receptor beta chain is drawn from a study of shared clonotypes between healthy human individuals. Replicate PCRs for sorted subsets used 200 to 250 ng DNA; this equaled tens of thousands of T cell genomes. This table comes from immunoSEQ multiplex PCR, and its TCRdb copy is limited to in-frame clones, with some not included. This sample yields about 2.3 million clones, of which approximately 95% are seen a single time; under 0.45% belongs to the top ten. V gave up 11 bases and J gave up 5 bases; unmatched junction bases: 9. Germline values: CDR1 SNHLY, CDR2 FYNNEI. There are 14 residues in the CDR3.

This TCR was recovered from a man aged 18 to 30 in good health. Some clones in this sample may be carry-over from other donors' samples. What was sequenced was naive CD4+ T cells from PBMCs. Subset of the sample: CD45RA+ positively selected. The chain has TRBV2 and TRBJ2-5; 12 positions agree with TRBD2. CDR3 sequence reads: CAAGLAGGLETQYF. In DNA, the CDR3 is TGTGCCGCTGGGCTAGCGGGAGGGTTGGAGACCCAGTACTTC.